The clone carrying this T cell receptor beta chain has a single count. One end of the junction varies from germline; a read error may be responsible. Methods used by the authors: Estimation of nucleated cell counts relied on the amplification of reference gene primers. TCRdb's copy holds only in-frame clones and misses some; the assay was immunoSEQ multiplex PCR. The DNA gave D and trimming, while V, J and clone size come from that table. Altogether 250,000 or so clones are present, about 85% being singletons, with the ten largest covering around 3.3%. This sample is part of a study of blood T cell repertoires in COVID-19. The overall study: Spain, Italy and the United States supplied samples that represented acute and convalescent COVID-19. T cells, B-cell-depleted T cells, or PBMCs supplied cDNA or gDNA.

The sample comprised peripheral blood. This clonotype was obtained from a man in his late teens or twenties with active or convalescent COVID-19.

The CDR3 nucleotides are TGTGCCAGCAGTCTATGGGGACAGGGGGCTCGAAATGGCTACACCTTC. Protein product: CASSLWGQGARNGYTF. V and J are TRBV28 and TRBJ1-2, with 12 bases aligning to TRBD1. The CDR3 runs 16 residues. Looked up from germline, CDR1 is MDHEN and CDR2 is SYDVKM.